The 24 T cell receptor beta chains reported below all come from one sample, sequenced in a study of CD8+ T cells in alopecia areata. TCR sequencing used cDNA made by reverse transcription of extracted RNA. Profiling relied on immunoSEQ multiplex PCR, and the TCRdb table lists in-frame clones only, not all of them. The table shows roughly 99,000 clones, with around 84% occurring only once. Treatment of the sample: oral pan-JAK inhibitor, 5-10 mg twice daily. The sample in question was CD8+ T cells sorted from blood, obtained at week 24, from a patient treated with tofacitinib. The receptors here all came from a human donor with alopecia areata.

In the case of this clone: This sample includes further DNA sequences coding for the same CDR3. CDR3 residues: CASSPGTNTEAFF. CDR3 DNA sequence: TGTGCCAGCAGTCCCGGGACGAACACTGAAGCTTTCTTT. The chain uses TRBV6-5 and TRBJ1-1; D may be TRBD1 (5 bases). The ends were cut back, 5 bases at V and 1 base at J, with 8 bases in the middle. The CDR3 has 13 residues. Germline-derived CDR1 and CDR2 are MNHEY and SVGAGI.

The rearrangement joins TRBV29-1 to TRBJ1-5, with a tentative D call TRBD1 (5 bases). The V gene's germline CDR1 is SQVTM and CDR2 ANQGSEA. This CDR3 has 13 residues. V shed 6 bases and J shed 5 bases, with 14 bases lying between them. CDR3 amino acids: CSVSQGGDQPQHF. DNA for the CDR3: TGCAGCGTGAGCCAGGGAGGGGATCAGCCCCAGCATTTT.

This clone was observed once. This chain links TRBV7-8 with TRBJ2-5, with D perhaps being TRBD1 or TRBD2 (5 bases each). The CDR3 is 15 residues long. Germline V gives CDR1 SGHVS, CDR2 FQNEAQ. Trimming removed 4 bases from V and 2 bases from J, with 14 bases in between. The CDR3 here is CASSSLRGLQETQYF. The CDR3 nucleotides read TGTGCCAGCAGCTCCTTGAGGGGCCTTCAAGAGACCCAGTACTTC.

V gene TRBV7-2 combines with J gene TRBJ1-1; D may be TRBD1 (6 bases). This CDR3 has 14 amino acids. Germline values: CDR1 SGHTA, CDR2 FQGNSA. The V and J ends lost 5 bases and 5 bases respectively, with 15 bases between them. This CDR3 reads CASSPHGGATEAFF. The CDR3, as DNA: TGTGCCAGCAGCCCTCACGGGGGGGCGACTGAAGCTTTCTTT.

The chain links TRBV5-1 to TRBJ2-7; TRBD2 matches at 13 bases. The germline V gene encodes CDR1 SGHRS and CDR2 YFSETQ. This CDR3 has 14 residues. V lost 4 bases to trimming and J lost 7 bases; unmatched junction nucleotides: 5. DNA for the CDR3: TGCGCCAGCAGCGACGGACTAGCGGGGGAGGAGCAGTACTTC. Translating gives CASSDGLAGEEQYF.

The CDR3 coding sequence is TGTGCCACCAGGGTCGGGGGTACAGATACGCAGTATTTT. This gives the protein CATRVGGTDTQYF. The gene calls are TRBV27 and TRBJ2-3; the D gene is possibly TRBD2 (6 bases). Germline values: CDR1 MNHEY, CDR2 SMNVEV (reference sequence). V was cut by 10 bases and J by 3 bases, with 14 bases left in between. The CDR3 runs 13 residues.

The genes are TRBV7-2 and TRBJ2-1, with D perhaps being TRBD1 or TRBD2 (6 bases each). Germline loops: CDR1 SGHTA, CDR2 FQGNSA. The CDR3 sequence is 13 residues long. The V gene lost 6 bases and the J gene lost 8 bases, with 14 bases spanning the gap. Here the CDR3 reads CASSYSGADEQFF. CDR3 nucleotides: TGTGCCAGCAGTTACTCGGGGGCTGATGAGCAGTTCTTC.

The chain has TRBV5-6 and TRBJ2-5; 10 bases are shared with TRBD1. Germline V gene sequence: CDR1 SGHDT, CDR2 YYEEEE. The CDR3 sequence is 14 residues long. V shed 3 bases, J shed 4 bases, and the junction held 3 bases outside the gene matches. CDR3 in amino acids: CASSSGTGVETQYF. The CDR3 nucleotides are TGTGCCAGCAGCTCCGGGACAGGGGTAGAGACCCAGTACTTC.

This chain links TRBV10-2 with TRBJ2-7; the D is unclear. Germline CDR1 reads WSHSY; CDR2 reads SAAADI. V was shortened by 3 bases and J by 2 bases, with 11 bases between the two germline ends. This CDR3 is 14 amino acids long. The CDR3 DNA reads as TGCGCCAGCAGTGATCCGGCGAGTACCTACGAGCAGTACTTC. Amino acid sequence: CASSDPASTYEQYF.

The chain uses TRBV2 and TRBJ2-5; D remains ambiguous. The CDR3 length is 14 residues. Per germline, CDR1 SNHLY and CDR2 FYNNEI. The V end lost 6 bases, the J end lost 5 bases, and 16 bases lay between the germline ends. The CDR3 here is CASRWLEFGETQYF. CDR3 nucleotides: TGTGCCAGCAGATGGTTAGAGTTCGGGGAGACCCAGTACTTC.

This clone is a singleton in its sample. The rearrangement joins TRBV5-1 to TRBJ1-6, with 8 bases fitting TRBD1. The V gene end was trimmed by 4 bases and the J gene end by 7 bases; junction bases not matched to a gene: 4. This CDR3 contains 14 residues. Germline assignment: CDR1 SGHRS and CDR2 YFSETQ. For the CDR3, the DNA is TGCGCCAGCAGCCCAACAGGGGGAAATTCACCCCTCCACTTT. Amino acid sequence: CASSPTGGNSPLHF.

The chain is built from TRBV27 and TRBJ2-7; 12 bases are shared with TRBD1. Losses at the gene ends were 0 bases for V and 6 bases for J; bases not matched to a gene: 3. The length of the CDR3 is 15 residues. CDR1 and CDR2 from the germline V gene are MNHEY and SMNVEV (reference sequence). The CDR3 DNA follows: TGTGCCAGCAGTTTATCCGGGACAGGGGGCCCCGAGCAGTACTTC. As protein: CASSLSGTGGPEQYF.

The chain is built from TRBV4-3 and TRBJ2-3, with D possibly matching TRBD2 (7 bases). CDR1 and CDR2 (germline): LGHNA, YSLEER. V lost 0 bases and J 5 bases, leaving 15 bases between the germline ends. The CDR3 is made up of 16 amino acids. CDR3 DNA: TGCGCCAGCAGCCAAGATGGTACGGGGGGCCAAGATACGCAGTATTTT. Amino acids: CASSQDGTGGQDTQYF.

This clone has a single count. This chain joins TRBV11-2 and TRBJ2-1; D perhaps matches TRBD2 (5 bases). CDR3 size: 14 residues. The germline V gene encodes CDR1 SGHAT and CDR2 FQNNGV. Between the trimmed V and J ends, which lost 3 bases and 5 bases, there was a span of 11 bases. The CDR3 nucleotides read TGTGCCAGCAGCTTGGACTTGGCGGACAATGAGCAGTTCTTC. It yields the protein CASSLDLADNEQFF. Together with reference TRBV11-2 and TRBJ2-1, the CDR3 gives the full variable domain: EAGVAQSPRYKIIEKRQSVAFWCNPISGHATLYWYQQILGQGPKLLIQFQNNGVVDDSQLPKDRFSAERLKGVDSTLKIQPAKLEDSAVYLCASSLDLADNEQFFGPGTRLTVL.

This chain joins TRBV13 and TRBJ2-7; D ambiguous. The germline V and J ends were trimmed by 6 bases and 3 bases, with 9 bases remaining between them. CDR3 size: 12 residues. Germline assignment: CDR1 PRHDT and CDR2 FYEKMQ (reference sequence). CDR3 residues: CASSPKGYEQYF. CDR3 bases: TGTGCCAGCAGTCCGAAGGGCTACGAGCAGTACTTC.

The rearrangement joins TRBV19 to TRBJ1-2; TRBD1 matches 7 bases. J lost 6 bases, V lost 4 bases, and 2 bases had no gene match. This CDR3 has 12 residues. The germline gives CDR1 LNHDA, CDR2 SQIVND (reference sequence). CDR3 residues: CASSTTGHGYTF. DNA of the CDR3: TGTGCCAGTAGTACGACAGGGCATGGCTACACCTTC.

The rearrangement joins TRBV9 to TRBJ1-3; unclear D gene. The V gene's germline CDR1 is SGDLS and CDR2 YYNGEE. The CDR3 is 16 amino acids. The ends were cut back, 0 bases at V and 0 bases at J, with 10 bases in the middle. CDR3 coding DNA: TGTGCCAGCAGCGTAGACAGCCTCTACTCTGGAAACACCATATATTTT. It yields the protein CASSVDSLYSGNTIYF.

This rearrangement joins TRBV7-2 to TRBJ2-1; TRBD1 or TRBD2 may be the D gene (5 bases each). Trimming took off 5 bases at V and 2 bases at J, with 13 bases between the two ends. The CDR3 is 15 amino acids. From germline, CDR1 is SGHTA and CDR2 FQGNSA. CDR3 region: CASSPEGRTYNEQFF. CDR3 nucleotide sequence: TGTGCCAGCAGCCCCGAGGGGAGAACCTACAATGAGCAGTTCTTC.

This clone was seen once. This chain connects TRBV10-3 to TRBJ2-7, with TRBD1 matching 12 bases. CDR1 and CDR2 from the germline V gene are ENHRY and SYGVKD. The CDR3 covers 12 residues. The ends lost 11 bases at V and 6 bases at J; junction bases unmatched: 5. The chain's CDR3 is CAAGTGGLEQYF. For the CDR3, the DNA is TGTGCCGCCGGGACAGGGGGCCTCGAGCAGTACTTC.

V is TRBV7-9 and J is TRBJ2-7; a weak D match, TRBD2 (5 bases). This CDR3 comprises 14 residues. V was trimmed by 6 bases and J by 3 bases, leaving 15 bases between them. CDR1 SEHNR and CDR2 FQNEAQ come from the germline V gene (reference sequence). The CDR3 nucleotides read TGTGCCAGCAGTAAGAGCGGACGAATCTACGAGCAGTACTTC. It translates to CASSKSGRIYEQYF.

The chain couples TRBV27 to TRBJ1-4, with TRBD1 identical over 9 bases. CDR3 size: 15 residues. V lost 6 bases to trimming and J lost 7 bases; unmatched junction nucleotides: 9. The germline gives CDR1 MNHEY, CDR2 SMNVEV (reference sequence). The CDR3 region has the DNA TGTGCCAGCAGGGAACAGGGGGCGTGGGTTGAAAAACTGTTTTTT. It codes for CASREQGAWVEKLFF.

The genes are TRBV11-3 and TRBJ1-1; 7 bases map to TRBD1. Germline V gene sequence: CDR1 SGHNT, CDR2 YENEEA. CDR3 length equals 14 residues. With 6 bases clipped from V and 3 bases from J, the junction kept 7 bases outside the gene matches. The CDR3 region is CASRSTGVDTEAFF. CDR3 coding DNA: TGTGCCAGCAGGTCCACAGGGGTCGACACTGAAGCTTTCTTT.

The chain recombines TRBV29-1 with TRBJ2-1; 8 nucleotides match TRBD1. V trimming: 6 bases; J trimming: 2 bases; junction bases outside the gene matches: 3. This CDR3 is 13 amino acids long. In germline, CDR1 is SQVTM, CDR2 ANQGSEA. CDR3 residues: CSVRTGPYNEQFF. The CDR3 nucleotides are TGCAGCGTCAGGACAGGGCCCTACAATGAGCAGTTCTTC.

The rearrangement links TRBV6-6 to TRBJ1-1; D is unclear. Trimming removed 4 bases from V and 11 bases from J, with 26 bases in between. Germline V lookup: CDR1 MNHNY, CDR2 SVGAGI (reference sequence). The CDR3 loop spans 16 amino acids. The CDR3 DNA reads as TGTGCCAGCAGTTCCCTGAGTCTTCGTGGGAGCATAAAGGCTTTCTTT. This gives the protein CASSSLSLRGSIKAFF.